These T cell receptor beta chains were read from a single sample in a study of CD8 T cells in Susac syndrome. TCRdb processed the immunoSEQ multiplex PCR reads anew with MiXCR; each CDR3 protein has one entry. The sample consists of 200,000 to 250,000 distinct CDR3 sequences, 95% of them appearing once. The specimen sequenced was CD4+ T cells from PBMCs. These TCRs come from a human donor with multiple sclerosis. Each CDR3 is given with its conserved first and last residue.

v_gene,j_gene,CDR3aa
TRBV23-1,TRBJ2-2,CASRSTDRGNTGELFF
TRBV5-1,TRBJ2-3,CASSFSEGKDTQYF
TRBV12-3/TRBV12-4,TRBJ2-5,CASSRGGRETQYF
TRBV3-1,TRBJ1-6,CASSRVNSPLHF
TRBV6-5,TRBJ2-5,CASSRPNGKETQYF
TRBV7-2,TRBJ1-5,CASSLGRGQPQHF
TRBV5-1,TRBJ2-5,CASSLASQGGETQYF
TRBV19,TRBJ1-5,CASREGQGFSQPQHF
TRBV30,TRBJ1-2,CAWSVRFQGQSNYGYTF
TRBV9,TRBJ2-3,CASSVGARGVDSTQYF
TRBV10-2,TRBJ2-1,CASRLDRVNEQFF
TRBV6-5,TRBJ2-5,CASTATGTHYF
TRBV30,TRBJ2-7,CAWGFAEPGRDEQYF
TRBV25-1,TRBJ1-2,CASPTSTAVTNYGYTF
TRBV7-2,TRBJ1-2,CASSNRDLSGYTF
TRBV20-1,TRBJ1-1,CSASLRARGAFF
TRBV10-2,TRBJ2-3,CASRDPPDTQYF
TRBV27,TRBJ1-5,CASSLNRPNQPQHF
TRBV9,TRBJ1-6,CASSVLSANSPLHF
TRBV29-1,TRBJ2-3,CSVGSSGRFPDTQYF
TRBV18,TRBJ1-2,CASSPPTAGGYTF
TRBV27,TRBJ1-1,CASSASDTEAFF
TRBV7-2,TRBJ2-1,CASSLGRGTQFF
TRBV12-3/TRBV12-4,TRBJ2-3,CASQRIATADTQYF
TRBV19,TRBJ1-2,CASSMRQGEIYGYTF
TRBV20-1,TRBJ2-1,CSASLRGGAYNEQFF